Reported below is one T cell receptor (beta chain). The antigen remains unidentified. The sample comes from a study of shared clonotypes between healthy human individuals. Study-level information: The donor group consisted of two women and a few men, aged 18 to 49. Findings and caveats of the study: Clonotypes shared by all four donors outscored non-shared clonotypes in generation probability. Expectations were that clonotype sharing among donors would be affected by sequencing depth.

This CDR3 has 13 residues. V shed 5 bases and J shed 7 bases, with 12 bases lying between them. In germline, CDR1 is SGHNT, CDR2 YENEEA. Generated by immunoSEQ multiplex PCR, the TCRdb table keeps only in-frame clones and is missing some. The data show about a million clones, with around four fifths seen just once and about 1.5% held by the top ten. Material for sequencing was memory CD4+ T cells sorted from blood. Sample subset: CD45RA-negative fraction. The receptor's source is a man between 18 and 29 years old in good health. The V gene is TRBV11-3, the J gene TRBJ2-1, with D possibly matching TRBD2 (5 bases). The CDR3 loop is CASSPSRGNEQFF. DNA for the CDR3: TGTGCCAGCAGCCCCTCCCGCGGGAATGAGCAGTTCTTC.